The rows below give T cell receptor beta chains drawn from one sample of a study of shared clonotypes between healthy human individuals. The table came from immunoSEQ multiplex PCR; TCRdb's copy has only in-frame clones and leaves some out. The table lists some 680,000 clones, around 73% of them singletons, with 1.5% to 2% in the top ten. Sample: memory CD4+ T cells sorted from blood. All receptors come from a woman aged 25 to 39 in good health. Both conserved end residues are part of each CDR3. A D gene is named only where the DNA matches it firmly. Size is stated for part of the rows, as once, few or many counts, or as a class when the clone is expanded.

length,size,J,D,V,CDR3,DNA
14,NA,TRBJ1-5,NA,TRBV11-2,CASSLDLSNQPQHF,TGTGCCAGCAGCTTAGATCTTAGCAATCAGCCCCAGCATTTT
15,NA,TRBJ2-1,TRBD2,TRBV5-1,CASSFSGSFYNEQFF,TGCGCCAGCAGCTTCAGCGGGAGTTTCTACAATGAGCAGTTCTTC
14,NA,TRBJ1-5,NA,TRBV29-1,CSVEGVGGQGPQHF,TGCAGCGTTGAAGGTGTTGGAGGGCAGGGGCCCCAGCATTTT
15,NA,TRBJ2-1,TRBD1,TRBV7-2,CASSQRTGGYNEQFF,TGTGCCAGCAGCCAAAGGACAGGGGGGTACAATGAGCAGTTCTTC
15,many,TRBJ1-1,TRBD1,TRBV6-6,CASIATRTGGTEAFF,TGTGCCAGCATTGCGACGAGGACAGGGGGCACTGAAGCTTTCTTT
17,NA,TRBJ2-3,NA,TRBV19,CASSRVQGGHSTDTQYF,TGTGCCAGTAGTAGGGTGCAGGGAGGCCATAGCACAGATACGCAGTATTTT
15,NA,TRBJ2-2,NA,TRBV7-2,CASSLSRAATGELFF,TGTGCCAGCAGCTTATCGAGGGCCGCCACCGGGGAGCTGTTTTTT
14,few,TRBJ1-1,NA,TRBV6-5,CASTVDRKNTEAFF,TGTGCCAGCACTGTAGACAGGAAGAACACTGAAGCTTTCTTT
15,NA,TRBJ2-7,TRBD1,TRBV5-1,CASSLAGTGTYEQYF,TGCGCCAGCAGCTTGGCCGGGACAGGAACCTACGAGCAGTACTTC
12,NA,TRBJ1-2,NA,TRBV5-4,CASSLDGYGYTF,TGTGCCAGCAGCTTGGATGGCTATGGCTACACCTTC
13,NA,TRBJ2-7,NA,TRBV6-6,CASSYSSIPEQYF,TGTGCCAGCAGTTACTCATCAATCCCCGAGCAGTACTTC
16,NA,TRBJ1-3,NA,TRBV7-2,CASSLFEGRIGNTIYF,TGTGCCAGCAGCCTTTTCGAGGGTCGGATTGGAAACACCATATATTTT
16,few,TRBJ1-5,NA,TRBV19,CASSIGRTKGNQPQHF,TGTGCCAGTAGTATAGGGCGCACCAAGGGCAATCAGCCCCAGCATTTT
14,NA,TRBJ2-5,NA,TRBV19,CASSIRTGTETQYF,TGTGCCAGTAGTATAAGAACAGGGACGGAGACCCAGTACTTC
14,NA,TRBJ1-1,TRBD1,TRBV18,CASSRDRLGTEAFF,TGTGCCAGCTCACGGGACAGGTTGGGCACTGAAGCTTTCTTT
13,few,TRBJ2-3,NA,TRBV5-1,CASSLEVADTQYF,TGCGCCAGCAGCTTGGAAGTGGCAGATACGCAGTATTTT
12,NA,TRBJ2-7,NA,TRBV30,CAWDRPSYEQYF,TGTGCCTGGGACCGTCCCTCCTACGAGCAGTACTTC
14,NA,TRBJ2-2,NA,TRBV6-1,CASSEAPGAGELFF,TGTGCCAGCAGTGAAGCGCCCGGGGCCGGGGAGCTGTTTTTT
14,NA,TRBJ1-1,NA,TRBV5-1,CASSTGRLGTEAFF,TGCGCCAGCAGCACCGGACGGCTGGGAACTGAAGCTTTCTTT
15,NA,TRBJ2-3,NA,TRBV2,CASRSRQLSTDTQYF,TGTGCCAGCCGTTCGCGGCAGCTTAGCACAGATACGCAGTATTTT
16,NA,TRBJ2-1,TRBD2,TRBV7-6,CASSLFQPGLDNEQFF,TGTGCCAGCAGCTTATTCCAACCGGGACTAGACAATGAGCAGTTCTTC
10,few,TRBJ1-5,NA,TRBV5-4,CASSREPQHF,TGTGCCAGCAGTCGGGAGCCCCAGCATTTT
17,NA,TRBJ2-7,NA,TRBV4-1,CASSQDLSGVFSYEQYF,TGCGCCAGCAGCCAAGATCTTTCGGGGGTGTTCTCCTACGAGCAGTACTTC
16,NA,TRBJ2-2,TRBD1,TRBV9,CASSTRGILNTGELFF,TGTGCCAGCAGCACCAGGGGGATCCTTAACACCGGGGAGCTGTTTTTT
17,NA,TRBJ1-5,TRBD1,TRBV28,CASSLGSRGSQNQPQHF,TGTGCCAGCAGTTTAGGGTCCAGGGGGTCCCAAAATCAGCCCCAGCATTTT
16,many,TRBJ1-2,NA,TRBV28,CASSFPNQGGNYGYTF,TGTGCCAGCAGTTTCCCTAACCAGGGAGGAAACTATGGCTACACCTTC
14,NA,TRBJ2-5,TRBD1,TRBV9,CAGLDRGGQETQYF,TGTGCCGGCCTGGACAGGGGCGGCCAAGAGACCCAGTACTTC
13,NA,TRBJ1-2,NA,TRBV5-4,CASSLDSNYGYTF,TGTGCCAGCAGCCTCGACAGCAACTATGGCTACACCTTC
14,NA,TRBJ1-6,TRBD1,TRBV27,CASSLRDRISPLHF,TGTGCCAGCAGTCTCCGGGACAGGATTTCACCCCTCCACTTT
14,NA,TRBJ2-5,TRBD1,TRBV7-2,CASSLEQGEETQYF,TGTGCCAGCAGCTTAGAGCAGGGGGAGGAGACCCAGTACTTC
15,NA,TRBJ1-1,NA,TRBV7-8,CASSSTRLGNTEAFF,TGTGCCAGCAGCTCTACCCGGCTGGGGAACACTGAAGCTTTCTTT
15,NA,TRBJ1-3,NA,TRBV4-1,CASSQGAQDRNTIYF,TGCGCCAGCAGCCAAGGAGCGCAGGACCGAAACACCATATATTTT
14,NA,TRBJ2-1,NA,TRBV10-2,CASRTRGTVNEQFF,TGCGCCAGCAGGACCCGGGGGACGGTTAATGAGCAGTTCTTC
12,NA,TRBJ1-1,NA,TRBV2,CASNRGRTEAFF,TGTGCCAGCAATCGGGGAAGGACTGAAGCTTTCTTT
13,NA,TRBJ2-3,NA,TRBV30,CAWSSRRQDTQYF,TGTGCCTGGAGCAGTAGGAGACAAGATACGCAGTATTTT
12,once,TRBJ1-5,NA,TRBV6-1,CASSEVGRPQHF,TGTGCCAGCAGTGAAGTGGGTCGGCCCCAGCATTTT
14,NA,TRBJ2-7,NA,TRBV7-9,CASSFGGILYEQYF,TGTGCCAGCAGCTTTGGGGGAATTTTGTACGAGCAGTACTTC
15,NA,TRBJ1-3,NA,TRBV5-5,CASCSGLSSGNTIYF,TGTGCCAGTTGCAGCGGCCTGAGCTCTGGAAACACCATATATTTT
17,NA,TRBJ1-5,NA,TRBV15,CATSRDEVTDSNQPQHF,TGTGCCACCAGCAGAGATGAGGTAACCGATAGCAATCAGCCCCAGCATTTT
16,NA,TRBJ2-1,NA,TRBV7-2,CASSRPRGGSQGEQFF,TGTGCCAGCAGCCGGCCGAGGGGGGGAAGCCAGGGTGAGCAGTTCTTC
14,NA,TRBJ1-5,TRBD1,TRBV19,CARGGQLGNQPQHF,TGTGCCAGGGGGGGACAGTTGGGAAATCAGCCCCAGCATTTT
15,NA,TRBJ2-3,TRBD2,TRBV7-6,CASSSGLAGVDTQYF,TGTGCCAGCAGCTCGGGACTAGCGGGAGTAGATACGCAGTATTTT
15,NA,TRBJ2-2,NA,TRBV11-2,CASSDQGHFTGELFF,TGTGCCAGCAGCGACCAGGGACACTTCACCGGGGAGCTGTTTTTT
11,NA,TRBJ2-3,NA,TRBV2,CASTEGDTQYF,TGTGCCAGCACTGAAGGAGATACGCAGTATTTT
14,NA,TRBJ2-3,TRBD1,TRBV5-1,CASSSGQGSDTQYF,TGCGCCAGCAGCTCCGGACAGGGGTCAGATACGCAGTATTTT
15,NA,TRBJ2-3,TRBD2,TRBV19,CASSPPGGNTDTQYF,TGTGCCAGTTCCCCCCCGGGAGGAAACACAGATACGCAGTATTTT
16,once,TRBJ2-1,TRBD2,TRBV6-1,CASSVLEREPYNEQFF,TGTGCCAGCAGTGTGTTGGAGCGGGAGCCCTACAATGAGCAGTTCTTC
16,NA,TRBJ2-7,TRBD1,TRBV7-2,CASSSLYRTGGYEQYF,TGTGCCAGCAGCTCCTTATACAGGACAGGGGGCTACGAGCAGTACTTC
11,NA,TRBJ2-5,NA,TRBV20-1,CSASMRETQYF,TGCAGTGCTAGTATGAGAGAGACCCAGTACTTC
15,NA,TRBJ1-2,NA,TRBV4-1,CASSQEEGTAEGYTF,TGCGCCAGCAGCCAAGAAGAGGGAACAGCTGAGGGCTACACCTTC
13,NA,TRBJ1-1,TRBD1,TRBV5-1,CASSFTGGSEAFF,TGCGCCAGCAGCTTTACAGGGGGCAGTGAAGCTTTCTTT
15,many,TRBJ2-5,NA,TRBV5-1,CASSLSQGKRETQYF,TGCGCCAGCAGCTTGAGTCAGGGGAAAAGGGAGACCCAGTACTTC
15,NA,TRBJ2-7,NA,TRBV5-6,CASSPPDHEYYEQYF,TGTGCCAGCAGCCCACCGGACCACGAATACTACGAGCAGTACTTC